This record covers a single T cell receptor (beta chain). This record belongs to a study of T cell changes during pregnancy in multiple sclerosis. Between the trimmed V and J ends, which lost 2 bases and 6 bases, there was a span of 6 bases. Germline assignment: CDR1 MDHEN and CDR2 SYDVKM. CDR3 length: 12 residues. Produced via immunoSEQ multiplex PCR; TCRdb's table is partial and in-frame only. The repertoire has fewer than 110,000 clones, around 91% of them found once; the top ten carry around 0.84%. The sample here was peripheral blood, taken after pregnancy. The sequence derives from a female donor with multiple sclerosis, enrolled in a pregnancy study. V is TRBV28 and J is TRBJ2-3; D not resolved. The CDR3 DNA is TGTGCCAGCAGTTTAAGTCGGGATACGCAGTATTTT. Protein sequence: CASSLSRDTQYF.